Below, 29 T cell receptor beta chains from the same sample are listed, as sequenced in a study of Ad26.COV2.S vaccination and SARS-CoV-2 variants. Sequenced by immunoSEQ multiplex PCR; TCRdb stores in-frame clones only, minus some. Of some 500,000 clones detected, about 88% appear once; the ten largest clones hold 2.5%. Regarding treatment: roughly 18 received Ad26.COV2.S at low or high dose, single or two shots; several received placebo; per-sample allocation not given. Sample collection was performed on day 63 after the first vaccine or placebo injection. The sample consisted of peripheral blood, taken in a trial of Ad26.COV2.S vaccine versus placebo. Source of these receptors: a person aged 18-60 years who received the Ad26.COV2.S COVID-19 vaccine or a placebo.

V is TRBV7-3 and J is TRBJ2-5; 11 positions match TRBD2. Germline trimming cut 3 bases from V and 5 bases from J; bases unmatched to any gene: 5. The CDR3 spans 15 residues. The germline V gene has CDR1 SGHTA and CDR2 FQGTGA. The CDR3 region has the DNA TGTGCCAGCAGCTTTAGCGGGGGGGCAAAGGAGACCCAGTACTTC. It is translated as CASSFSGGAKETQYF.

The chain joins TRBV6-5 to TRBJ2-5, with 7 nucleotides matching TRBD2. The CDR3 sequence is 13 residues long. Trimming at V came to 4 bases and at J to 4 bases, leaving 3 bases not matched to a gene. Germline values: CDR1 MNHEY, CDR2 SVGAGI. This CDR3 reads CASSWGGRETQYF. The CDR3 bases are TGTGCCAGCAGTTGGGGCGGGAGAGAGACCCAGTACTTC.

The rearrangement links TRBV7-8 to TRBJ1-1; possible D gene TRBD1, 5 bases. Germline assignment: CDR1 SGHVS and CDR2 FQNEAQ. The length of the CDR3 is 14 residues. The V and J ends lost 2 bases and 3 bases respectively, with 10 bases between them. Here the CDR3 reads CASSLTGLDTEAFF. CDR3 in DNA: TGTGCCAGCAGCTTAACGGGGCTGGACACTGAAGCTTTCTTT.

This rearrangement joins TRBV6-5 to TRBJ1-5; D is possibly TRBD1 (5 bases). The CDR3 loop spans 13 amino acids. Trimming removed 8 bases from V and 5 bases from J, with 13 bases in between. Germline V gene sequence: CDR1 MNHEY, CDR2 SVGAGI. The CDR3 sequence: CASQPGGDQPQHF. In nucleotides, the CDR3 is TGTGCCAGCCAGCCCGGGGGAGATCAGCCCCAGCATTTT.

This sequence joins TRBV10-2 and TRBJ1-2; D ambiguous. Germline V gives CDR1 WSHSY, CDR2 SAAADI. This CDR3 is built from 13 residues. Trimming left V 5 bases short and J 2 bases short, with 9 bases between. CDR3 amino acids: CASSLRANYGYTF. CDR3 DNA sequence: TGCGCCAGCAGTCTCCGAGCCAACTATGGCTACACCTTC.

This clone was seen a handful of times. The rearrangement joins TRBV4-3 to TRBJ1-6; D call uncertain. The CDR3 contains 15 residues. Germline CDR1 and CDR2: LGHNA and YSLEER. Trimming pared 0 bases from V and 10 bases from J, leaving 13 bases between. CDR3 amino acids: CASSQEYGSWSPLHF. CDR3 nucleotides: TGCGCCAGCAGCCAAGAGTACGGCAGTTGGTCACCCCTCCACTTT.

The gene calls are TRBV6-5 and TRBJ1-5; D possibly corresponds to TRBD1 (6 bases). This CDR3 comprises 13 residues. Deletions cut 7 bases from V and 6 bases from J, with 13 bases between. In germline, CDR1 is MNHEY, CDR2 SVGAGI. This CDR3 is CASTDRRSQPQHF. The CDR3 coding sequence is TGTGCCAGCACCGACAGGCGGAGTCAGCCCCAGCATTTT.

CDR3 sequence reads: CASSQRGVFQPQHF. The CDR3 DNA reads as TGTGCCAGCTCCCAGCGGGGGGTTTTTCAGCCCCAGCATTTT. The chain carries TRBV6-5 and TRBJ1-5, with D perhaps matching TRBD1 (5 bases). The germline CDR1 and CDR2 sequences are MNHEY and SVGAGI. Trimming cost V 8 bases and J 6 bases, with 17 bases left between them. This CDR3 comprises 14 residues.

The rearrangement links TRBV6-6 to TRBJ2-1; D is perhaps TRBD2 (6 bases). Germline CDR1 is MNHNY and CDR2 is SVGAGI (reference sequence). The CDR3 loop spans 13 amino acids. V was pared by 2 bases and J by 10 bases, with 12 bases between. CDR3: CASSYLAPREQFF. CDR3 DNA: TGTGCCAGCAGTTACCTAGCGCCTCGAGAGCAGTTCTTC.

The rearrangement links TRBV9 to TRBJ2-5; TRBD1 might be the D (6 bases). The CDR3 is 15 residues long. Germline lookup yields CDR1 SGDLS and CDR2 YYNGEE. V was cut by 2 bases and J by 5 bases, with 16 bases left in between. In DNA form, the CDR3 reads TGTGCCAGCAGCGTGAACACAGGGTCGGGGGAGACCCAGTACTTC. Its protein product is CASSVNTGSGETQYF. Variable domain in full (rest from reference TRBV9 and TRBJ2-5): DSGVTQTPKHLITATGQRVTLRCSPRSGDLSVYWYQQSLDQGLQFLIQYYNGEERAKGNILERFSAQQFPDLHSELNLSSLELGDSALYFCASSVNTGSGETQYFGPGTRLLVL.

This chain links TRBV2 with TRBJ1-5, with D possibly being TRBD1 (5 bases). Germline V gene sequence: CDR1 SNHLY, CDR2 FYNNEI. The CDR3 runs 15 residues. Trimming took off 1 base at V and 2 bases at J, with 9 bases between the two ends. CDR3 nucleotide sequence: TGTGCCAGCAGTGAAGGGGGAGGGGGCAATCAGCCCCAGCATTTT. This encodes CASSEGGGGNQPQHF.

This rearrangement joins TRBV10-3 to TRBJ2-3, with a tentative D call TRBD2 (5 bases). Trimming took off 6 bases at V and 3 bases at J, with 16 bases between the two ends. The CDR3 runs 15 residues. In germline, CDR1 is ENHRY, CDR2 SYGVKD. The CDR3 region has the DNA TGTGCCATCAGGGCCGGGGTTAGCCGGACAGATACGCAGTATTTT. Amino acids: CAIRAGVSRTDTQYF.

This clone was detected once. The chain links TRBV24-1 to TRBJ2-5; D is unresolved. This CDR3 has 12 residues. CDR1 KGHDR and CDR2 SFDVKD come from the germline V gene. Between the trimmed V and J ends, which lost 5 bases and 7 bases, there was a span of 10 bases. The CDR3 region has the DNA TGTGCCACCAGTGGTGGGTTGGGGACCCAGTACTTC. Its protein product is CATSGGLGTQYF.

The chain couples TRBV6-1 to TRBJ2-7; tentatively, D is TRBD2 (5 bases). Germline CDR1 is MNHNS and CDR2 is SASEGT. V was pared by 6 bases and J by 1 base, with 19 bases between. CDR3 length: 16 residues. Written as DNA, the CDR3 is TGTGCCAGCAGAGAATCTCTTGGACGGGGATCCTACGAGCAGTACTTC. The encoded protein is CASRESLGRGSYEQYF.

The chain employs TRBV19 and TRBJ1-6, with 9 bases aligning to TRBD1. CDR1 is LNHDA and CDR2 is SQIVND in the germline V gene (reference sequence). V lost 6 bases and J lost 7; bases outside the gene matches: 10. The CDR3 is 16 residues long. The CDR3 coding sequence is TGTGCCAGTAGGGAAAACAGGGGGCTCTGGAATTCACCCCTCCACTTT. Encoded protein: CASRENRGLWNSPLHF.

A single count supports this clone. The rearrangement links TRBV21-1 to TRBJ2-7; the table names TRBD2, a call not compared with the DNA. TRBV21-1 is labeled a pseudogene. The CDR3 is 18 residues long. This CDR3 reads CASSKKPSTSGRAEEQYV. The CDR3 bases are TGTGCCAGCAGCAAAAAACCTTCGACTAGCGGGAGGGCGGAAGAGCAGTACGTC.

The rearrangement joins TRBV13 to TRBJ1-1; D remains ambiguous. This CDR3 comprises 12 residues. Trimming took 8 bases from V and 4 from J, leaving 11 bases between them. Per germline, CDR1 PRHDT and CDR2 FYEKMQ (reference sequence). The CDR3 here is CASSSSSTEAFF. The CDR3 nucleotides read TGTGCCAGCTCCTCCTCGAGCACTGAAGCTTTCTTT.

The CDR3 spells CASSPTSGTGFGHYGYTF. The CDR3 DNA sequence: TGTGCCAGCAGCCCCACATCCGGGACAGGGTTTGGCCACTATGGCTACACCTTC. The gene calls are TRBV14 and TRBJ1-2; 9 bases map to TRBD1. The CDR3 spans 18 residues. V gave up 4 bases and J gave up 3 bases; unmatched junction bases: 15. Per the germline V gene, CDR1 is SGHDN and CDR2 is FVKESK. Looking up the rest from reference TRBV14 and TRBJ1-2 gives the full variable domain: EAGVTQFPSHSVIEKGQTVTLRCDPISGHDNLYWYRRVMGKEIKFLLHFVKESKQDESGMPNNRFLAERTGGTYSTLKVQPAELEDSGVYFCASSPTSGTGFGHYGYTFGSGTRLTVV.

This clone was counted once. The chain recombines TRBV9 with TRBJ1-5, with 7 nucleotides matching TRBD1. V lost 0 bases and J lost 6; bases outside the gene matches: 15. The CDR3 has 18 amino acids. Germline CDR1 reads SGDLS; CDR2 reads YYNGEE. CDR3 DNA sequence: TGTGCCAGCAGCGTAGGCGGGGGCGGTCCAGGGGGTAGTCAGCCCCAGCATTTT. Its protein product is CASSVGGGGPGGSQPQHF. The whole variable domain, remainder taken from reference TRBV9 and TRBJ1-5, is DSGVTQTPKHLITATGQRVTLRCSPRSGDLSVYWYQQSLDQGLQFLIQYYNGEERAKGNILERFSAQQFPDLHSELNLSSLELGDSALYFCASSVGGGGPGGSQPQHFGDGTRLSIL.

This sequence joins TRBV5-1 and TRBJ2-5; D is unresolved. Trimming cost V 4 bases and J 0 bases, with 4 bases left between them. The germline CDR1 and CDR2 sequences are SGHRS and YFSETQ. CDR3 size: 12 residues. The CDR3 region is CASSQYQETQYF. In DNA form, the CDR3 reads TGCGCCAGCAGCCAGTACCAAGAGACCCAGTACTTC.

The gene calls are TRBV24-1 and TRBJ2-3; D may match TRBD1 or TRBD2 (5 bases each). The CDR3 length is 14 residues. V lost 5 bases and J lost 0, with 8 bases in between. The V gene's germline CDR1 is KGHDR and CDR2 SFDVKD. In DNA form, the CDR3 reads TGTGCCACCAGTGGATGGGACAGCACAGATACGCAGTATTTT. Translated, it gives CATSGWDSTDTQYF.

The chain employs TRBV20-1 and TRBJ1-6, with D uncertain. Germline CDR1 is DFQATT and CDR2 is SNEGSKA (reference sequence). The CDR3 loop spans 11 amino acids. V lost 3 bases and J lost 15, with 12 bases in between. CDR3 DNA: TGCAGTGCTAGCCCCCGTCCTCACCTCCACTTT. This sequence encodes CSASPRPHLHF.

CDR3 DNA: TGTGCCAGCGGGACAGGGAGGAACAATGAGCAGTTCTTC. It codes for CASGTGRNNEQFF. This sequence joins TRBV7-3 and TRBJ2-1; 9 bases match TRBD1. CDR1 SGHTA and CDR2 FQGTGA come from the germline V gene. The CDR3 runs to 13 residues. V was pared by 8 bases and J by 5 bases, with 4 bases of the junction left unmatched.

This rearrangement joins TRBV3-1 (or the pseudogene TRBV3-2) to TRBJ2-3; possible D gene TRBD1, 5 bases. The V end lost 3 bases, the J end lost 4 bases, and 14 bases lay between the germline ends. This CDR3 comprises 15 residues. CDR1 is LGHDT and CDR2 is YNNKEL in the germline V gene (reference sequence). Here the CDR3 reads CASSHRRGTADTQYF. CDR3 DNA: TGTGCCAGCAGCCATCGAAGGGGCACTGCAGATACGCAGTATTTT.

This clone was picked up one time. CDR3 region: CASSLERQAGETQYF. In nucleotides, the CDR3 is TGTGCCAGCAGCTTAGAGCGACAGGCGGGAGAGACCCAGTACTTC. The genes are TRBV11-3 and TRBJ2-5, with D perhaps matching TRBD1 (6 bases). CDR1 and CDR2 from the germline V gene are SGHNT and YENEEA. There are 15 residues in the CDR3. V was trimmed by 0 bases and J by 4 bases, leaving 12 bases between them.

This clone was found once. V and J are TRBV19 and TRBJ2-1; 7 bases are a match to TRBD2. This CDR3 is 13 amino acids long. Per germline, CDR1 LNHDA and CDR2 SQIVND (reference sequence). Trimming at V came to 7 bases and at J to 3 bases, leaving 3 bases not matched to a gene. The CDR3 DNA follows: TGTGCCAGTATTGGACTAGGCTACAATGAGCAGTTCTTC. Translation gives CASIGLGYNEQFF.

The chain combines TRBV9 with TRBJ1-4, with 7 bases fitting TRBD1. The germline V gene has CDR1 SGDLS and CDR2 YYNGEE. Unmatched junction bases numbered 12, after V lost 3 bases and J lost 7 bases. This CDR3 region has 16 residues. CDR3 DNA: TGTGCCAGCAGCGCAACCTCGACAGGGCGGGGTGAAAAACTGTTTTTT. Translated: CASSATSTGRGEKLFF.

The rearrangement uses TRBV6-5 and TRBJ1-2, with 8 bases lining up with TRBD1. J lost 4 bases, V lost 5 bases, and 6 bases had no gene match. The germline V gene has CDR1 MNHEY and CDR2 SVGAGI. The CDR3 has 14 amino acids. For the CDR3, the DNA is TGTGCCAGCAGTCTTGGACAGGGTGGCTATGGCTACACCTTC. Translation: CASSLGQGGYGYTF.

This clone was counted once. The chain combines TRBV6-6 with TRBJ1-2; D remains unclear. The CDR3 length is 13 residues. Germline CDR1 is MNHNY and CDR2 is SVGAGI (reference sequence). Trimming pared 1 base from V and 2 bases from J, leaving 5 bases between. Here the CDR3 reads CASSYLQNYGYTF. CDR3 bases: TGTGCCAGCAGTTACTTGCAGAACTATGGCTACACCTTC.